This T cell receptor (beta chain) was observed in a study of OX40 agonist ivuxolimab in advanced cancers. Whole-study context: Three patients, one with hepatocellular carcinoma and two with cutaneous melanoma, responded partially. Study-level points and caveats: Dosing at 0.1 to 3.0 mg/kg was accompanied by clonal expansion of CD4+ and CD8+ blood T cells by week 6.

Some clones are missing from TCRdb's copy, which holds only in-frame ones; the method was immunoSEQ multiplex PCR. The sample carries around 53,000 clones, roughly 92% recorded once. Trimming cost V 4 bases and J 5 bases, with 9 bases left between them. CDR1 and CDR2 (germline): SGHAT, FQNNGV. The CDR3 is 13 residues long. Points on this clone: Antigen: not known.

The sequenced sample was CD4+ or CD8+ T cells sorted from blood, obtained in a trial of the OX40 agonist ivuxolimab. This clonotype was sampled from an adult with an advanced solid tumor such as melanoma, head and neck, liver or kidney cancer. The J gene is TRBJ1-5, the V gene TRBV11-2; a weak D match, TRBD1 (5 bases). CDR3 sequence (DNA): TGTGCCAGCAGCTGGGGGGGGGATCAGCCCCAGCATTTT. The encoded protein is CASSWGGDQPQHF.